This T cell receptor (beta chain) was captured in a study of OX40 agonist ivuxolimab in advanced cancers. Findings of the study overall: Among the nonresponders, some also had low normalized T-cell clonal expansion. The antigen specificity of the peripheral T cells (those that were expanded) was not determined.

With respect to this clone: Its specificity is not known.

CDR3 length: 16 residues. The V gene's germline CDR1 is SGHNT and CDR2 YYREEE (reference sequence). Trimming left V 0 bases short and J 0 bases short, with 12 bases between. Sequencing was performed with immunoSEQ multiplex PCR; in TCRdb, only in-frame clones are kept and a portion is missing. Among around 55,000 clones listed, approximately 84% were seen once. This TCR derives from an adult with an advanced solid tumor such as melanoma, head and neck, liver or kidney cancer. This rearrangement joins TRBV5-4 to TRBJ1-1; D unresolved. The sequencing used CD4+ or CD8+ T cells sorted from blood, collected in a trial of the OX40 agonist ivuxolimab. The CDR3 loop reads CASSLEEGPMNTEAFF. Here the CDR3 DNA reads TGTGCCAGCAGCTTGGAGGAAGGGCCCATGAACACTGAAGCTTTCTTT.